This TCR beta chain was identified in a study of identifying expanded T cells in peripheral blood. V trimming: 4 bases; J trimming: 2 bases; junction bases outside the gene matches: 6. Germline CDR1 and CDR2: SGDLS and YYNGEE. CDR3 size: 15 residues. Clones were sequenced by immunoSEQ multiplex PCR, and TCRdb holds only the in-frame ones, with some missing. The table records about 98,000 clones, about 87% of them present only once. The receptor's source is a person between 18 and 75 years old in good health. This chain joins TRBV9 and TRBJ2-1, with 7 bases lining up with TRBD1. Sample: blood. The CDR3 protein is CASSKTGFTYNEQFF. The CDR3 bases are TGTGCCAGCAGCAAGACAGGGTTCACCTACAATGAGCAGTTCTTC. Complete variable domain (other parts from reference TRBV9 and TRBJ2-1): DSGVTQTPKHLITATGQRVTLRCSPRSGDLSVYWYQQSLDQGLQFLIQYYNGEERAKGNILERFSAQQFPDLHSELNLSSLELGDSALYFCASSKTGFTYNEQFFGPGTRLTVL.